The present entry profiles one T cell receptor (beta chain) with its context. No antigen is known for it. No base qualities exist here, and no much larger clone lies one base off it. Whole blood was collected in K2EDTA tubes by collaborating institutions according to the institutions' own protocols. Collaborator samples were shipped for TCRbeta analysis as frozen whole blood, isolated PBMCs, or DNA extracted from either sample type. The junction carries 9 bases between V and J, which are trimmed by 6 bases and 4 bases respectively. Including cysteine and phenylalanine, the CDR3 has 12 amino acids. The only DNA kept is the CDR3, 36 bases in frame from the first base. The germline V gene supplies CDR1 KGHSH and CDR2 LQKENI. The data derive from a study of blood T cell repertoires in COVID-19 (dated by TCRdb to 2020 to 2021). Regarding the research as a whole: Samples covering the acute and convalescent phases of COVID-19 were provided by collaborators in the United States, Italy and Spain. The material from the prospective study consisted of cDNA or gDNA derived from T cells, B-cell-depleted T cells, or PBMCs. The dataset comprised deeply sampled blood TCRbeta repertoires from subjects exposed to, actively infected with, or recovered from COVID-19. The repertoires were released in a freely available public database meant as a resource for research on the immune response to SARS-CoV-2. Samples were obtained from the ongoing ImmuneRACE study (first 160 participants) and from approximately 1,200 subjects provided by 6 global collaborators. The sample metadata nearly always contained a de-identified subject ID, COVID-19 status, age in years and sex. Where HLA class I and class II types were available, the types were taken from metadata supplied by the sample provider, not from assay-based typing.

The immunoSEQ Assay, a bias-controlled multiplex PCR, was used to amplify TCRbeta CDR3 regions from genomic DNA. Concerning the study's data processing: Within the assay, amplification of reference gene primers was used to estimate how many nucleated cells each sample contained. Sequence reads were collapsed and filtered to measure the absolute abundance of every unique TCRbeta CDR3 rearrangement. For each sample, productive Simpson clonality was calculated as the square root of Simpson's diversity index over productive rearrangements. The table was pulled from immuneACCESS by TCRdb, which kept in-frame rearrangements only. Such tables lose some clones; where checked, under half of the loss comes from unresolved V genes, and the rest has no known cause. The V and J calls and clone size come from that table; D and trimming were worked out from the DNA. The sample yields about 210,000 clones; approximately 80% were counted once. The biggest ten clones account for about 13% of the sample.

The paper's findings and limits, for the study overall: The amount of clinical and demographic metadata varied by source and participant and was provided uncurated.

The sequencing sample was made of peripheral blood. The chain is assembled from TRBV18 and TRBJ1-1; TRBD1 could be the D gene, as 6 bases match. The sequence derives from a human donor in a cohort sampled during active COVID-19. The CDR3 sequence is CASSPGATEAFF. In nucleotide form, the sequence is TGTGCCAGCTCTCCAGGGGCCACTGAAGCTTTCTTT.